This passage covers 29 T cell receptor beta chains from one sample sequenced in a study of brain T cells in children with intractable seizures. Time point defined: blood from clinic visit 5 months post-surgery; TSC patient then seizure free. Sequenced by immunoSEQ multiplex PCR; TCRdb stores in-frame clones only, minus some. The sample records 340,000 or so clones, more than 85% being singletons. The specimen comprised peripheral blood, sampled 5 to 6 months after surgery. All receptors derive from a boy less than two years old with tuberous sclerosis and intractable seizures.

The chain employs TRBV30 and TRBJ1-2; 7 bases fit TRBD1. CDR1 is GTSNPN and CDR2 is SVGIG in the germline V gene (reference sequence). This CDR3 is built from 13 residues. The V gene end was trimmed by 8 bases and the J gene end by 7 bases; junction bases not matched to a gene: 13. The CDR3 protein is CAGTTTGMGGYTF. The CDR3 region has the DNA TGTGCCGGAACCACGACAGGGATGGGTGGCTACACCTTC.

The rearrangement joins TRBV4-2 to TRBJ2-3; either TRBD1 or TRBD2 may supply D (6 bases each). V lost 5 bases, J lost 2 bases, and 14 bases lay in between. The germline V gene encodes CDR1 LGHNA and CDR2 YNFKEQ. The CDR3 is 15 residues long. For the CDR3, the DNA is TGTGCCAGCAGCTTCGATTGGGGGGCCACAGATACGCAGTATTTT. It is translated as CASSFDWGATDTQYF.

This clone was seen a few times. The sample holds other DNA sequences that translate to the same CDR3. The chain has TRBV9 and TRBJ2-7; the D gene is possibly TRBD2 (6 bases). Trimming pared 2 bases from V and 0 bases from J, leaving 9 bases between. The germline CDR1 and CDR2 sequences are SGDLS and YYNGEE. The CDR3 is 14 residues long. The CDR3 sequence is CASSVGGSSYEQYF. The CDR3 DNA reads as TGTGCCAGCAGCGTTGGGGGGAGCTCCTACGAGCAGTACTTC.

This chain uses TRBV3-1 (or the pseudogene TRBV3-2) with TRBJ2-5; no definite D call. The CDR3 length is 18 residues. CDR1 and CDR2 (germline): LGHDT, YNNKEL (reference sequence). Deletions cut 1 base from V and 0 bases from J, with 18 bases between. The CDR3 DNA sequence: TGTGCCAGCAGCCAAGGATTGGTGCCAGAAGAGTACCAAGAGACCCAGTACTTC. Translated, it gives CASSQGLVPEEYQETQYF.

The V gene is TRBV5-6, the J gene TRBJ2-3, with D hard to call. Trimming took 3 bases from V and 2 from J, leaving 7 bases between them. Germline V lookup: CDR1 SGHDT, CDR2 YYEEEE. This CDR3 has 13 amino acids. The chain's CDR3 is CASSSRFTDTQYF. CDR3 sequence (DNA): TGTGCCAGCAGCTCCAGGTTCACAGATACGCAGTATTTT.

The V call is TRBV28, the J call TRBJ1-2, with unresolved D. The CDR3 totals 13 residues. V gave up 3 bases and J gave up 2 bases, with 7 bases separating them. Germline CDR1 is MDHEN and CDR2 is SYDVKM. This CDR3 reads CASSLVSNYGYTF. The CDR3 region has the DNA TGTGCCAGCAGTTTGGTCTCAAACTATGGCTACACCTTC.

This chain connects TRBV28 to TRBJ1-5, with TRBD1 matching over 9 bases. The CDR3 has 17 residues. Germline lookup yields CDR1 MDHEN and CDR2 SYDVKM. V gave up 6 bases and J gave up 6 bases; unmatched junction bases: 15. The CDR3 region is CASSLSWTGVRGQPQHF. DNA for the CDR3: TGTGCCAGCAGCCTCTCCTGGACAGGGGTTAGAGGTCAGCCCCAGCATTTT.

J is TRBJ1-2 and V is TRBV4-1; possible D gene TRBD1, 5 bases. Trimming pared 3 bases from V and 6 bases from J, leaving 11 bases between. This CDR3 has 13 residues. CDR1 is MGHRA, CDR2 YSYEKL, per germline. CDR3 coding DNA: TGCGCCAGCAGCCAGGTCCAGGGTGATGGCTACACCTTC. Amino acids: CASSQVQGDGYTF.

The chain uses TRBV3-1 (or the pseudogene TRBV3-2) and TRBJ1-2; D remains ambiguous. This CDR3 has 14 amino acids. V lost 4 bases and J lost 4, with 13 bases in between. Germline V gives CDR1 LGHDT, CDR2 YNNKEL (reference sequence). The CDR3 DNA follows: TGTGCCAGCAGCCTGGAGACGGTGAGCTATGGCTACACCTTC. Encoded protein: CASSLETVSYGYTF.

Remarks on this clone: The same CDR3 is also encoded by other DNA sequences in this sample. The chain links TRBV7-3 to TRBJ2-2; D is undetermined. This CDR3 has 14 amino acids. The ends were cut back, 4 bases at V and 1 base at J, with 7 bases in the middle. Germline-derived CDR1 and CDR2 are SGHTA and FQGTGA. The CDR3 DNA is TGTGCCAGCAGCTCAGAAGGGAACACCGGGGAGCTGTTTTTT. This sequence encodes CASSSEGNTGELFF.

This rearrangement joins TRBV5-1 to TRBJ2-1; D unclear. The V end lost 0 bases, the J end lost 2 bases, and 9 bases lay between the germline ends. The germline V gene has CDR1 SGHRS and CDR2 YFSETQ. CDR3 length equals 15 residues. CDR3 region: CASSLAVSTYNEQFF. The CDR3 DNA follows: TGCGCCAGCAGCTTGGCAGTCAGTACCTACAATGAGCAGTTCTTC.

The V gene is TRBV5-1, the J gene TRBJ1-1, with D unresolved. The CDR3 covers 14 residues. Germline V gene sequence: CDR1 SGHRS, CDR2 YFSETQ. Deletions cut 1 base from V and 3 bases from J, with 10 bases between. CDR3 amino acids: CASSLNSGYTEAFF. The CDR3 bases are TGCGCCAGCAGCTTGAACAGCGGGTACACTGAAGCTTTCTTT.

J is TRBJ1-3 and V is TRBV30; no firm D call. V lost 5 bases, J lost 4 bases, and 21 bases lay in between. The length of the CDR3 is 16 residues. Germline V gene lookup returns CDR1 GTSNPN and CDR2 SVGIG (reference sequence). CDR3 in amino acids: CAWSPKRTVAGNTIYF. DNA of the CDR3: TGTGCCTGGTCCCCGAAACGGACGGTGGCGGGAAACACCATATATTTT.

The CDR3 loop reads CASRLVAGGYCTDTQYF. The CDR3 coding sequence is TGTGCAAGTCGCTTAGTTGCGGGAGGTTATTGTACAGATACGCAGTATTTT. The V and J genes are TRBV12-2 and TRBJ2-3; TRBD2, as called in the table, went unchecked against the DNA. TRBV12-2 counts as a pseudogene. The CDR3 loop spans 17 amino acids.

The chain has TRBV13 and TRBJ2-5; no clear D gene. The CDR3 runs 13 residues. The V gene lost 2 bases and the J gene lost 7 bases, with 11 bases spanning the gap. Per the germline V gene, CDR1 is PRHDT and CDR2 is FYEKMQ (reference sequence). The CDR3 DNA is TGTGCCAGCAGCTTAAGGGCAAGAGGGACCCAGTACTTC. This translates into CASSLRARGTQYF.

The V gene is TRBV7-6, the J gene TRBJ1-1, with TRBD1 matching over 7 bases. V shed 2 bases and J 3 bases; nucleotides not matched to a gene: 9. Germline V gives CDR1 SGHVS, CDR2 FNYEAQ. The CDR3 sequence is 16 residues long. In nucleotides, the CDR3 is TGTGCCAGCAGCTTACCCTCCACGACAGGGTACACTGAAGCTTTCTTT. This gives the protein CASSLPSTTGYTEAFF.

To note about this clone: The same CDR3 can be traced to other DNA sequences in this sample. The chain couples TRBV30 to TRBJ1-1; D is unresolved. The CDR3 consists of 12 residues. Trimming removed 0 bases at V and 5 bases at J, with 7 bases between. CDR1 and CDR2 (germline): GTSNPN, SVGIG (reference sequence). This chain's CDR3 is CAWSVRGTEAFF. CDR3 nucleotide sequence: TGTGCCTGGAGTGTACGAGGGACTGAAGCTTTCTTT.

V usage is TRBV7-9 and J usage is TRBJ1-5; TRBD1 matches at 10 bases. Germline CDR1 reads SEHNR; CDR2 reads FQNEAQ (reference sequence). The CDR3 covers 14 residues. J was trimmed by 5 bases and V by 3 bases; bases with no gene match: 1. Here the CDR3 DNA reads TGTGCCAGCAGCTTGACAGGGGGCGATCAGCCCCAGCATTTT. Amino acid sequence: CASSLTGGDQPQHF.

The chain combines TRBV21-1 with TRBJ2-3. TRBV21-1 is tagged as a pseudogene. The length of the CDR3 is 14 residues. The CDR3 loop reads CASSKGGGTDTQYF. The DNA for the CDR3 is TGTGCCAGCAGCAAAGGAGGGGGCACAGATACGCAGTATTTT.

This clone was seen only once. The CDR3 loop is CASSEFMGYGGGYGYTF. In DNA form, the CDR3 reads TGTGCCAGCAGTGAATTTATGGGATACGGGGGCGGCTATGGCTACACCTTC. V gene TRBV6-1 combines with J gene TRBJ1-2, with TRBD1 as a possible D gene (6 bases). CDR1 and CDR2 (germline): MNHNS, SASEGT. V was cut by 2 bases and J by 4 bases, with 20 bases left in between. This CDR3 has 17 amino acids.

The V gene is TRBV30, the J gene TRBJ2-7, with TRBD1 as a possible D gene (6 bases). The CDR3 length is 13 residues. Between the trimmed V and J ends, which lost 3 bases and 3 bases, there was a span of 12 bases. The germline CDR1 and CDR2 sequences are GTSNPN and SVGIG (reference sequence). The CDR3 DNA is TGTGCCTGGAGAAACCGGACAGTCTACGAGCAGTACTTC. It is translated as CAWRNRTVYEQYF.

The V gene is TRBV19, the J gene TRBJ2-1; 11 nucleotides line up with TRBD2. This CDR3 is 15 amino acids long. Germline CDR1 and CDR2: LNHDA and SQIVND (reference sequence). The V gene end was trimmed by 3 bases and the J gene end by 7 bases; junction bases not matched to a gene: 5. The CDR3 DNA follows: TGTGCCAGTAGTATCTTAGCGGGGGGGCTAAATGAGCAGTTCTTC. It specifies CASSILAGGLNEQFF.

Points on this clone: This same CDR3 is encoded by further DNA sequences in the sample. The chain carries TRBV9 and TRBJ2-1, with a tentative D call TRBD2 (6 bases). The CDR3 length is 15 residues. The germline V gene encodes CDR1 SGDLS and CDR2 YYNGEE. V shed 0 bases and J shed 4 bases, with 11 bases lying between them. In DNA form, the CDR3 reads TGTGCCAGCAGCGTAGGAGCGGGCTCATACAATGAGCAGTTCTTC. This codes for CASSVGAGSYNEQFF.

The chain has TRBV28 and TRBJ2-1; 10 positions agree with TRBD2. Trimming removed 10 bases from V and 4 bases from J; junction bases left unmatched: 13. The CDR3 contains 16 residues. From germline, CDR1 is MDHEN and CDR2 SYDVKM. Here the CDR3 DNA reads TGTGCCACCGAGAACCCGGGACTAGCGAAATACAATGAGCAGTTCTTC. As protein: CATENPGLAKYNEQFF.

This chain uses TRBV24-1 with TRBJ2-5; 7 bases agree with TRBD2. The trim removed 9 bases at V and 4 bases at J, leaving 4 bases unmatched. The CDR3 contains 12 residues. CDR1 is KGHDR, CDR2 SFDVKD, per germline. This chain's CDR3 is CATQGGRETQYF. The CDR3 DNA sequence: TGTGCCACCCAGGGAGGGAGAGAGACCCAGTACTTC.

The chain links TRBV29-1 to TRBJ1-1; no clear D. Trimming stripped 0 bases from V and 3 bases from J, with 5 bases between. Germline V lookup: CDR1 SQVTM, CDR2 ANQGSEA. CDR3 length: 12 amino acids. For the CDR3, the DNA is TGCAGCGTTGAAGACGGCTACACTGAAGCTTTCTTT. Encoded protein: CSVEDGYTEAFF.

V and J are TRBV2 and TRBJ1-4, with 8 nucleotides matching TRBD1. V gave up 7 bases and J gave up 4 bases; unmatched junction bases: 11. Germline V CDR1 and CDR2: SNHLY, FYNNEI. The CDR3 is 16 amino acids. The CDR3 bases are TGTGCCAGCATCAAAACCGGGACAGGCGGTAATGAAAAACTGTTTTTT. Its protein product is CASIKTGTGGNEKLFF.

The J gene is TRBJ1-1, the V gene TRBV7-9; D ambiguous. The CDR3 extends over 17 amino acids. Trimming pared 2 bases from V and 1 base from J, leaving 17 bases between. Germline CDR1 reads SEHNR; CDR2 reads FQNEAQ (reference sequence). The CDR3 protein is CASSLLGYGVENTEAFF. For the CDR3, the DNA is TGTGCCAGCAGCTTACTAGGGTACGGGGTGGAGAACACTGAAGCTTTCTTT.

This clone has more than one count but fewer than ten. At one end, the junction sequence differs from germline, possibly due to a read error. The CDR3 DNA is TGTGCTAGCAGCTTAAAGACTAGCGGGAGAGGAGATACGCAGTATTTT. Its translation is CASSLKTSGRGDTQYF. The V call is TRBV7-7, the J call TRBJ2-3; 12 nucleotides line up with TRBD2. From germline, CDR1 is SSHAT and CDR2 FNYEAQ (reference sequence). The CDR3 runs 16 residues.